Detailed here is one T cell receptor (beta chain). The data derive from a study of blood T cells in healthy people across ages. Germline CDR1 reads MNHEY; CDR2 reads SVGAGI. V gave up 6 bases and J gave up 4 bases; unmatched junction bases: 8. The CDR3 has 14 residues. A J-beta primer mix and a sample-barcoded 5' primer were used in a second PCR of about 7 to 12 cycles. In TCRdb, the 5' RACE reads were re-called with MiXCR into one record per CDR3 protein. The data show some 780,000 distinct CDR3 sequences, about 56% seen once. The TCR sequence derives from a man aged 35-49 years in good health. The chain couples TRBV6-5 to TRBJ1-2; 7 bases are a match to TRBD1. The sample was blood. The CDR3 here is CASRFGTDSYGYTF. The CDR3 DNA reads TGTGCCAGCAGATTCGGGACAGATAGCTATGGCTACACCTTC.